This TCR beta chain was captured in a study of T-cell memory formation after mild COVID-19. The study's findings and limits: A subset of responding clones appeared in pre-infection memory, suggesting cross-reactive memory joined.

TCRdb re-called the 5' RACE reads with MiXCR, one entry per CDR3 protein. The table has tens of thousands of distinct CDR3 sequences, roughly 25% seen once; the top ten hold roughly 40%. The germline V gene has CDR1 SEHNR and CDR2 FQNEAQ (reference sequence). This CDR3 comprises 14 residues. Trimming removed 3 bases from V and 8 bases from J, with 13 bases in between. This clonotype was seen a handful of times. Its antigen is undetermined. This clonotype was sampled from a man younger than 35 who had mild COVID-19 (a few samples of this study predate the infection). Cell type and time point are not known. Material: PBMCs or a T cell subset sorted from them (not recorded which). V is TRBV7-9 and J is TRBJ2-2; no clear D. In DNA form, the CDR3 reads TGTGCCAGCAGCTTCTGGACCCTGGGAGGGGAGCTGTTTTTT. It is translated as CASSFWTLGGELFF.